Below, one T cell receptor beta chain is given with its context. Trimming took off 0 bases at V and 7 bases at J, with 12 bases between the two ends. CDR3 length: 14 amino acids. In germline, CDR1 is MGHRA, CDR2 YSYEKL. This sample was taken from a study of response to subunit inactivated influenza vaccine. MiXCR was run by TCRdb on the RT-PCR reads, yielding one entry per CDR3 protein. The sample has a few hundred thousand distinct CDR3 sequences; less than 25% are singletons. This sample comprised PBMCs from blood, obtained approximately 22 months after vaccination. The clonotype was recovered from a man aged 50 to 69 who received an inactivated influenza vaccine. V usage is TRBV4-1 and J usage is TRBJ2-5, with a weak D call TRBD2 (5 bases). The chain's CDR3 is CASSQDHGVGTQYF. CDR3 coding DNA: TGCGCCAGCAGCCAAGATCACGGGGTTGGGACCCAGTACTTC.